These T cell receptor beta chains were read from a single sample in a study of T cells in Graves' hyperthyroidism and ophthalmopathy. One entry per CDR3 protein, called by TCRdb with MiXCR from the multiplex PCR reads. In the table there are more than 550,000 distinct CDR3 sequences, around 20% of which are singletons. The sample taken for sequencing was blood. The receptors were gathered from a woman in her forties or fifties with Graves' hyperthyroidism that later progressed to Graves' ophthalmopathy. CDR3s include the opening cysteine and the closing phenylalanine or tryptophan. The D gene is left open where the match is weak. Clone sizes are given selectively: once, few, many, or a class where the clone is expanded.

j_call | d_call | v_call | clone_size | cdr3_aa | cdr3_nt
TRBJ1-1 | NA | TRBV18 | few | CASSPIEVNTEAFF | TGTGCCAGCTCACCGATAGAAGTTAACACTGAAGCTTTCTTT
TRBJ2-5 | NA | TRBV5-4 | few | CASSILGETQYF | TGTGCCAGCAGCATTCTAGGGGAGACCCAGTACTTC
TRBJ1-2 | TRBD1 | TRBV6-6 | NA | CASSYTGALDGYTF | TGTGCCAGCAGTTACACAGGGGCCTTAGATGGCTACACCTTC
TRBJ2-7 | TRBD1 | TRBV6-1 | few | CASSYPSDRGDLYEQYF | TGTGCCAGCAGTTACCCTTCCGACAGGGGGGACCTCTACGAGCAGTACTTC
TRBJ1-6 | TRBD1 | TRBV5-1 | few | CASSSRGPGQYNSPLHF | TGCGCCAGCAGCTCTAGAGGACCGGGACAGTATAATTCACCCCTCCACTTT
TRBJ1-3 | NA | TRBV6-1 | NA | CASSSGWAGEGNTIYF | TGTGCCAGCAGTAGCGGGTGGGCAGGGGAAGGAAACACCATATATTTT
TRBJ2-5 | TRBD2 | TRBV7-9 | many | CASSFPTSGGAGPETQYF | TGTGCCAGCAGCTTTCCGACTAGCGGGGGGGCCGGTCCGGAGACCCAGTACTTC
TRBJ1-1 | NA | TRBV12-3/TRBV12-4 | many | CASSLGRQAEAFF | TGTGCCAGCAGTTTGGGCCGGCAGGCTGAAGCTTTCTTT
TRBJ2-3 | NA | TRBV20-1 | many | CSASGPGTDTQYF | TGCAGTGCTAGTGGGCCGGGGACAGATACGCAGTATTTT
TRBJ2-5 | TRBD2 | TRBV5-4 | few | CASSSQTSGVVETQYF | TGTGCCAGCAGCTCCCAAACTAGCGGGGTAGTAGAGACCCAGTACTTC
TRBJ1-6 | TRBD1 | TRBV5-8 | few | CASSPETGSSYNSPLHF | TGTGCCAGCAGCCCTGAGACAGGGAGCTCCTATAATTCACCCCTCCACTTT
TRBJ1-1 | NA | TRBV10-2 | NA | CASTSDYTEAFF | TGCGCCAGCACATCAGATTACACTGAAGCTTTCTTT
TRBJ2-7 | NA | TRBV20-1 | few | CSARGSQYEQYF | TGCAGTGCTAGGGGCAGCCAGTACGAGCAGTACTTC
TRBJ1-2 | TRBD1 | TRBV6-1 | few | CASSEGTGGGYTF | TGTGCCAGCAGTGAAGGGACAGGGGGTGGCTACACCTTC
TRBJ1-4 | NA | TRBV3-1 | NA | CASSQGASEEKLFF | TGTGCCAGCAGCCAGGGGGCATCGGAAGAAAAACTGTTTTTT
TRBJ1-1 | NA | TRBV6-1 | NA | CASSSRTDNTEAFF | TGTGCCAGCAGTTCTCGGACGGATAACACTGAAGCTTTCTTT
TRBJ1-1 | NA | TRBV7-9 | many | CASSDPWGTEAFF | TGTGCCAGCAGCGACCCGTGGGGGACTGAAGCTTTCTTT
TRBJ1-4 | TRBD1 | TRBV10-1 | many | CASSDRTGANEKLFF | TGCGCCAGCAGTGATCGGACAGGCGCTAATGAAAAACTGTTTTTT
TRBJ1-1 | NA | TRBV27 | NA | CASSLRAQYTEAFF | TGTGCCAGCAGTTTAAGGGCACAGTACACTGAAGCTTTCTTT
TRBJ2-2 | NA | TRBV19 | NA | CASSLGEFSGELFF | TGTGCCAGTAGCTTAGGGGAATTCTCCGGGGAGCTGTTTTTT
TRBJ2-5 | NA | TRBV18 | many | CASSLQDDVGTQYF | TGTGCCAGCTCACTACAGGACGACGTGGGGACCCAGTACTTC
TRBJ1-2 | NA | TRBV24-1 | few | CATSEGGHGYTF | TGTGCCACCAGTGAAGGAGGGCACGGCTACACCTTC
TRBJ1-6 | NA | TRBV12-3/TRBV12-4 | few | CASSATEGNSPLHF | TGTGCCAGCAGCGCTACAGAAGGGAATTCACCCCTCCACTTT
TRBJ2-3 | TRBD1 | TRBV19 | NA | CASSKDRGDTDTQYF | TGTGCCAGTAGTAAGGACAGGGGGGATACAGATACGCAGTATTTT
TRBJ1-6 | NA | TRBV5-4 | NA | CASSLDGLYNSPLHF | TGTGCCAGCAGCTTGGATGGATTGTATAATTCACCCCTCCACTTT
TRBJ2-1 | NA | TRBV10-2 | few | CASSDENYYNEQFF | TGCGCCAGCAGTGATGAGAACTACTACAATGAGCAGTTCTTC
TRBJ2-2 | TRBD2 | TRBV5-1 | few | CASSLARSRGFTGELFF | TGCGCCAGCAGCTTGGCCCGCTCGCGGGGGTTCACCGGGGAGCTGTTTTTT
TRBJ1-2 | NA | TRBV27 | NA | CASSPWDGTGRGYTF | TGTGCCAGCAGTCCCTGGGACGGTACTGGTAGGGGCTACACCTTC
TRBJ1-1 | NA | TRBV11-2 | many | CASSFQQGNTEAFF | TGTGCCAGCAGTTTTCAACAGGGGAACACTGAAGCTTTCTTT
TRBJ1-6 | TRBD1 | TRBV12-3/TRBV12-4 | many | CASSSRQGRSSPLHF | TGTGCCAGCAGTTCGAGACAGGGGCGTAGTTCACCCCTCCACTTT
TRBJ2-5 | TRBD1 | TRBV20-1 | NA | CSATRGLAETQYF | TGCAGTGCTACCAGGGGGTTGGCAGAGACCCAGTACTTC
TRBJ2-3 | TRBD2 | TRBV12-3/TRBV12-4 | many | CASRPLGGLAADTQYF | TGTGCCAGCCGACCACTCGGGGGACTAGCGGCAGATACGCAGTATTTT
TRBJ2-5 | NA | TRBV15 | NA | CATSSQVQETQYF | TGTGCCACCAGCAGCCAGGTTCAAGAGACCCAGTACTTC
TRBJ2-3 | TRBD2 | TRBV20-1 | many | CSARDGGTSDDTQYF | TGCAGTGCTAGAGATGGAGGGACTAGTGACGATACGCAGTATTTT
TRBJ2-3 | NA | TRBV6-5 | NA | CASSYSSGQKDTQYF | TGTGCCAGCAGTTACTCGAGCGGGCAGAAAGATACGCAGTATTTT